A single sample gave rise to the 17 T cell receptor beta chains below, sequenced in a study of T-cell reconstitution after alpha-beta-depleted transplantation in children. Unique molecular identifiers were used to barcode this TCRbeta library. MiXCR was run by TCRdb on the PCR reads, yielding one entry per CDR3 protein. The data show 600,000 to 800,000 distinct CDR3 sequences, around 14% seen once. The sample was PBMCs, taken before TCRalphabeta/CD19-depleted stem cell transplant. The receptor set was obtained from a girl aged 2 to 9 with congenital amegakaryocytic thrombocytopenia, due to receive a stem cell transplant.

This sequence joins TRBV4-1 and TRBJ2-7; 10 nucleotides agree with TRBD2. CDR1 and CDR2 from the germline V gene are MGHRA and YSYEKL. The CDR3 length is 15 residues. V lost 4 bases to trimming and J lost 6 bases; unmatched junction nucleotides: 9. For the CDR3, the DNA is TGCGCCAGCAGCCGCTTCCTAGCGGGAGTAAGCGAGCAGTACTTC. Its translation is CASSRFLAGVSEQYF.

This clonotype was observed at least ten times. The chain is built from TRBV5-1 and TRBJ1-2; 9 bases agree with TRBD1. Germline CDR1 reads SGHRS; CDR2 reads YFSETQ. CDR3 length equals 14 residues. The V and J ends lost 6 bases and 6 bases, in that order; junction bases with no gene match: 9. This CDR3 reads CASTVTGGANGYTF. The CDR3 coding sequence is TGCGCCAGCACCGTTACAGGGGGCGCAAATGGCTACACCTTC.

This clonotype was counted a few times. The V gene is TRBV12-3 or TRBV12-4, the J gene TRBJ2-2; 7 bases align to TRBD2. Trimming removed 6 bases from V and 5 bases from J; junction bases left unmatched: 9. This CDR3 is built from 15 residues. The CDR3 is CASRTGLGSTGELFF. The CDR3 DNA is TGTGCCAGCAGGACCGGACTAGGCTCTACCGGGGAGCTGTTTTTT.

The rearrangement links TRBV5-1 to TRBJ2-1, with 8 bases aligning to TRBD1. From germline, CDR1 is SGHRS and CDR2 YFSETQ. The V and J ends lost 2 bases and 4 bases, in that order; junction bases with no gene match: 5. The length of the CDR3 is 15 residues. CDR3 protein: CASSLGQGFYNEQFF. The CDR3 DNA follows: TGCGCCAGCAGCTTAGGACAGGGATTTTACAATGAGCAGTTCTTC.

The V gene is TRBV2, the J gene TRBJ2-3, with no clear D. Germline V gene lookup returns CDR1 SNHLY and CDR2 FYNNEI. The V gene lost 3 bases and the J gene lost 2 bases, with 9 bases spanning the gap. The CDR3 contains 14 residues. In DNA, the CDR3 is TGTGCCAGCAGTGATTGGGCAGACACAGATACGCAGTATTTT. Its translation is CASSDWADTDTQYF.

V and J are TRBV20-1 and TRBJ1-2, with TRBD1 as a possible D gene (6 bases). The CDR3 has 20 amino acids. Per germline, CDR1 DFQATT and CDR2 SNEGSKA (reference sequence). V shed 2 bases and J shed 2 bases, with 30 bases lying between them. CDR3 nucleotide sequence: TGCAGTGCTAGACTCAGATCAATGGGCGGCAGGGGAGTAAGAAACTATGGCTACACCTTC. As protein: CSARLRSMGGRGVRNYGYTF.

This clonotype appeared a few times. The chain uses TRBV5-5 and TRBJ2-3, with D uncertain. The V and J ends lost 1 base and 6 bases respectively, with 15 bases between them. The germline V gene has CDR1 SGHKS and CDR2 YYEKEE (reference sequence). CDR3 length: 15 amino acids. This CDR3 reads CASSLLVQPGDTQYF. CDR3 sequence (DNA): TGTGCCAGCAGCTTGTTGGTTCAGCCCGGGGATACGCAGTATTTT.

This chain uses TRBV29-1 with TRBJ2-7; TRBD2 agrees at 7 bases. This CDR3 contains 12 residues. V gave up 4 bases and J gave up 3 bases; unmatched junction bases: 3. Germline CDR1 and CDR2: SQVTM and ANQGSEA. The CDR3 loop reads CSVVRDYYEQYF. The CDR3 DNA follows: TGCAGCGTTGTGCGGGACTACTACGAGCAGTACTTC.

The chain combines TRBV5-6 with TRBJ2-3; possible D gene TRBD2, 6 bases. This CDR3 is built from 17 residues. Germline-derived CDR1 and CDR2 are SGHDT and YYEEEE. V was shortened by 6 bases and J by 1 base, with 21 bases between the two germline ends. This chain's CDR3 is CASTPSRIPSGTDTQYF. The CDR3 DNA sequence: TGTGCCAGCACCCCGTCCCGGATTCCTAGCGGCACAGATACGCAGTATTTT. Complete variable domain (other parts from reference TRBV5-6 and TRBJ2-3): DAGVTQSPTHLIKTRGQQVTLRCSPKSGHDTVSWYQQALGQGPQFIFQYYEEEERQRGNFPDRFSGHQFPNYSSELNVNALLLGDSALYLCASTPSRIPSGTDTQYFGPGTRLTVL.

This clonotype occurred many times. The V call is TRBV5-6, the J call TRBJ2-2; weak D call: TRBD2 (6 bases). Per germline, CDR1 SGHDT and CDR2 YYEEEE. The CDR3 consists of 16 residues. Trimming removed 4 bases at V and 6 bases at J, with 19 bases between. The CDR3 sequence: CASSATSSFFAGELFF. The CDR3 bases are TGTGCCAGCAGCGCTACTAGCTCCTTCTTCGCCGGGGAGCTGTTTTTT.

This clonotype appeared many times. The chain combines TRBV20-1 with TRBJ2-1; 11 bases match TRBD2. The germline gives CDR1 DFQATT, CDR2 SNEGSKA (reference sequence). V was pared by 3 bases and J by 6 bases, with 7 bases of the junction left unmatched. The CDR3 extends over 15 amino acids. Here the CDR3 reads CSASTGLAVINEQFF. The CDR3 DNA reads as TGCAGTGCTAGTACGGGACTAGCGGTGATCAATGAGCAGTTCTTC.

The rearrangement links TRBV2 to TRBJ2-2; D gene ambiguous. The V gene's germline CDR1 is SNHLY and CDR2 FYNNEI. The ends were cut back, 6 bases at V and 8 bases at J, with 7 bases in the middle. The CDR3 contains 11 residues. DNA of the CDR3: TGTGCCAGCAGCGTGAGGGGGGAGCTGTTTTTT. Its translation: CASSVRGELFF. Complete variable domain (other parts from reference TRBV2 and TRBJ2-2): EPEVTQTPSHQVTQMGQEVILRCVPISNHLYFYWYRQILGQKVEFLVSFYNNEISEKSEIFDDQFSVERPDGSNFTLKIRSTKLEDSAMYFCASSVRGELFFGEGSRLTVL.

This clonotype has a handful of counts. This chain connects TRBV29-1 to TRBJ2-5; 9 nucleotides agree with TRBD2. V dropped 1 base and J dropped 2; count of bases not matched to a gene: 5. The CDR3 length is 15 residues. The germline V gene encodes CDR1 SQVTM and CDR2 ANQGSEA. This CDR3 is CSVEGSGGSQETQYF. CDR3 coding DNA: TGCAGCGTTGAAGGGAGCGGGGGGAGTCAAGAGACCCAGTACTTC.

This clonotype was detected ten times or more. The rearrangement links TRBV20-1 to TRBJ1-1; 8 nucleotides agree with TRBD1. Germline V gene data show CDR1 as DFQATT and CDR2 as SNEGSKA (reference sequence). V gave up 6 bases and J gave up 8 bases; unmatched junction bases: 8. The CDR3 is made up of 12 amino acids. CDR3 in amino acids: CSAERQGTEAFF. The CDR3 region has the DNA TGCAGTGCAGAGAGACAGGGGACGGAAGCTTTCTTT.

This clonotype was observed at least ten times. V gene TRBV12-3 or TRBV12-4 combines with J gene TRBJ2-2, with 14 bases identical to TRBD2. The CDR3 is 16 amino acids. V gave up 5 bases and J gave up 5 bases; unmatched junction bases: 4. CDR3 DNA sequence: TGTGCCAGCAGTGTAAGGACTAGCGGGAGGACCGGGGAGCTGTTTTTT. This translates into CASSVRTSGRTGELFF.

V usage is TRBV6-1 and J usage is TRBJ2-7, with 8 bases fitting TRBD2. Germline-derived CDR1 and CDR2 are MNHNS and SASEGT. The CDR3 has 16 amino acids. V was pared by 8 bases and J by 0 bases, with 12 bases of the junction left unmatched. The CDR3 protein is CASQPHSGASSYEQYF. CDR3 nucleotide sequence: TGTGCCAGCCAACCCCATAGCGGGGCTAGCTCCTACGAGCAGTACTTC.

The sample holds many counts of this clonotype. This sequence joins TRBV20-1 and TRBJ2-1, with TRBD2 matching over 7 bases. This CDR3 has 14 amino acids. Trimming took 6 bases from V and 4 from J; bases not matched to a gene: 9. Looked up from germline, CDR1 is DFQATT and CDR2 is SNEGSKA (reference sequence). Here the CDR3 DNA reads TGCAGTGCCGGGCGGGAGTTGCTGTACAATGAGCAGTTCTTC. This encodes CSAGRELLYNEQFF.